The rows below give T cell receptor beta chains drawn from one sample of a study of blood T cells in healthy people across ages. TCRdb called the 5' RACE reads again in MiXCR, with one record for every CDR3 protein. This table holds around 990,000 distinct CDR3 sequences, roughly two fifths found once. Sequencing was performed on blood. These receptors were obtained from a man between 18 and 29 years old in good health. CDR3s include the opening cysteine and the closing phenylalanine or tryptophan. The D gene is left open where the match is weak. Not every row has a clone size; where given, it reads once, few, many or a size class.

>-|TRBJ2-3|-|TRBV5-6
CASSLDGRPRTDTQYF
TGTGCCAGCAGCTTGGACGGACGGCCCCGCACAGATACGCAGTATTTT
>-|TRBJ1-2|-|TRBV20-1
CSAGALYGYTF
TGCAGTGCTGGTGCCCTCTATGGCTACACCTTC
>few|TRBJ2-3|TRBD1|TRBV20-1
CSPTGGSTDTQYF
TGCAGTCCCACAGGGGGGAGCACAGATACGCAGTATTTT
>few|TRBJ1-1|-|TRBV7-9
CASSARVLGDTEAFF
TGTGCCAGCAGCGCCAGGGTACTCGGGGACACTGAAGCTTTCTTT
>few|TRBJ2-7|-|TRBV3-1
CASSQAPATYEQYF
TGTGCCAGCAGCCAAGCTCCTGCCACCTACGAGCAGTACTTC
>-|TRBJ2-3|TRBD2|TRBV4-3
CASSQGPAGERADTQYF
TGCGCCAGCAGCCAGGGGCCAGCGGGGGAGCGGGCAGATACGCAGTATTTT
>few|TRBJ1-4|-|TRBV3-1
CASSQNFGSDEKLFF
TGTGCCAGCAGCCAAAATTTCGGGTCCGATGAAAAACTGTTTTTT
>many|TRBJ2-5|TRBD2|TRBV10-3
CAISESIAGDGETQYF
TGTGCCATCAGTGAATCTATAGCGGGGGATGGAGAGACCCAGTACTTC
>few|TRBJ2-2|-|TRBV12-3/TRBV12-4
CASSPSRRNTGELFF
TGTGCCAGCAGTCCTAGTAGGCGGAACACCGGGGAGCTGTTTTTT
>-|TRBJ1-2|TRBD1|TRBV10-3
CAISGTGVNGYTF
TGTGCCATCAGTGGGACAGGGGTGAATGGCTACACCTTC
>few|TRBJ2-5|-|TRBV21-1
CASSKTRGQETQYF
TGTGCCAGCAGCAAAACCCGGGGGCAAGAGACCCAGTACTTC